Sequencing of this T cell receptor (beta chain) was carried out in a study of OX40 agonist ivuxolimab in advanced cancers. Study-level results: Both CD4+ and CD8+ T cell populations in blood had undergone clonal expansion by week 6 at 0.1 to 3.0 mg/kg.

Details on this clone: The antigen is unknown.

The J segment lost 9 bases and the V segment lost 3 bases, leaving 11 bases of the junction unmatched. CDR1 and CDR2 (germline): SGHDT, YYEEEE. The CDR3 length is 14 residues. Only in-frame clones appear in the TCRdb table, and some are missing; sequencing was by immunoSEQ multiplex PCR. The sample has tens of thousands of clones, around 81% seen once. The chain recombines TRBV5-6 with TRBJ1-1, with TRBD1 matching 7 bases. This specimen was CD4+ or CD8+ T cells sorted from blood, taken in a trial of the OX40 agonist ivuxolimab. The sequence was collected from an adult with an advanced solid tumor such as melanoma, head and neck, liver or kidney cancer. The CDR3 reads CASSSGQYILQAFF. The CDR3 DNA is TGTGCCAGCAGCTCGGGACAGTACATCCTACAAGCTTTCTTT.